The clone carrying this T cell receptor beta chain appeared once. Its target is not known. V was pared by 0 bases and J by 2 bases, with 4 bases of the junction left unmatched. This CDR3 has 16 amino acids. Germline V gene data show CDR1 as SEHNR and CDR2 as FQNEAQ (reference sequence). The data were produced by immunoSEQ multiplex PCR, yet TCRdb's version contains in-frame clones alone and is incomplete. The data show under 120,000 clones, with roughly 90% seen just once and about 1.2% held by the top ten. This sample is part of a study of T cell responses to AZD1222 COVID-19 vaccine. Study-level points and caveats: Recipients of two AZD1222 doses showed rising Spike-specific TCR breadth and depth. Clonal diversity was possibly underestimated, and white British individuals and females predominated among donors.

The V call is TRBV7-9, the J call TRBJ2-3; TRBD2 agrees at 8 bases. The sequence came from an adult in good health. This sample comprised peripheral blood, obtained on day 0 of AZD1222 vaccination. The CDR3 sequence is CASSLAVSGTTDTQYF. As DNA, the CDR3 is TGTGCCAGCAGCTTAGCGGTTAGCGGGACCACAGATACGCAGTATTTT.